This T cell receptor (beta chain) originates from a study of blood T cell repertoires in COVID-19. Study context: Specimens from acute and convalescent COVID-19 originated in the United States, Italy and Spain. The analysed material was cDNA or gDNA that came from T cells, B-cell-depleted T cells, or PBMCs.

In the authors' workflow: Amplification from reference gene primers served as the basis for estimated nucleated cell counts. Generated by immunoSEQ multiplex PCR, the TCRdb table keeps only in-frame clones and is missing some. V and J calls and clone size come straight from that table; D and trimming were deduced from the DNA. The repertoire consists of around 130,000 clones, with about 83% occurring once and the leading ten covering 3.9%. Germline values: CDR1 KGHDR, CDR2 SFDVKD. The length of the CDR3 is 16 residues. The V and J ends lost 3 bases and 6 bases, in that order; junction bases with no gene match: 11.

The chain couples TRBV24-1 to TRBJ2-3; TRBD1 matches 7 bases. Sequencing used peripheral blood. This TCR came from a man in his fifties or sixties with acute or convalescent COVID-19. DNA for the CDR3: TGTGCCACCAGTGATGCGACAGGGTTAGGCATGGATACGCAGTATTTT. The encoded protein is CATSDATGLGMDTQYF.